Given below is one TCR beta chain in context. As yet, its antigen is unknown. The data were obtained in a study of PD-1 blockade in classical Hodgkin lymphoma. All patients relapsed after autologous stem cell transplantation, and brentuximab vedotin exposure varied. The assay was immunoSEQ multiplex PCR, and TCRdb's table has in-frame clones only and misses some. This sample has 15,000 or so clones, with 70% to 85% found just once. Findings and caveats of the study: Unlike CD8+ TCR diversity, which did not rise significantly by C4D1, CD4+ TCR diversity did. Patients newly diagnosed and complete responders had comparable baseline diversity.

V lost 4 bases to trimming and J lost 4 bases; unmatched junction nucleotides: 8. Germline CDR1 is MNHEY and CDR2 is SVGAGI. The CDR3 consists of 16 residues. The source is a human donor with classical Hodgkin lymphoma. The sample was peripheral blood mononuclear cells (PBMCs), taken at baseline. This chain joins TRBV6-5 and TRBJ2-3, with 10 bases lining up with TRBD1. The CDR3 nucleotides are TGTGCCAGCAGTTCCCGGGACAGGGGTATCCCAGATACGCAGTATTTT. Protein sequence: CASSSRDRGIPDTQYF.